What follows are 24 T cell receptor beta chains derived from one specimen sequenced in a study of blood T cell repertoires in COVID-19 (dated by TCRdb to about 2020). Receptors were amplified or captured by the immunoSEQ multiplex PCR assay. Here the immuneACCESS table is served through TCRdb, limited to in-frame sequences with V and J called. Missing clones are a known gap in these copies; in checked studies unresolved V genes cover under half, and the rest lacks a known reason. The sample has some 70,000 clones on record, roughly nine tenths of them singletons. In total, the top ten clones hold about 3% of the sample. The sample taken for sequencing was peripheral blood. The receptors stem from a woman in her fifties or sixties with COVID-19, enrolled during active disease.

This sequence joins TRBV4-1 and TRBJ2-7, with D maybe TRBD1 (5 bases). The CDR3 runs 15 residues. Germline CDR1 MGHRA, CDR2 YSYEKL. Trimming removed 5 bases from V and 6 bases from J, with 20 bases in between. The CDR3 reads CASSEPKGLGFEQYF. DNA of the CDR3: TGCGCCAGCAGCGAACCGAAGGGGCTTGGGTTCGAGCAGTACTTC.

V gene TRBV13 combines with J gene TRBJ2-1, with 8 bases identical to TRBD2. Looked up from germline, CDR1 is PRHDT and CDR2 is FYEKMQ (reference sequence). Germline trimming cut 4 bases from V and 0 bases from J; bases unmatched to any gene: 8. This CDR3 contains 17 residues. The DNA of the CDR3 is TGTGCCAGCAGCTCGAGGCAGCGGGGGAGCTCCTACAATGAGCAGTTCTTC. As protein: CASSSRQRGSSYNEQFF.

The chain has TRBV10-2 and TRBJ2-1, with 7 bases that match TRBD2. J was trimmed by 4 bases and V by 8 bases; bases with no gene match: 2. Per germline, CDR1 WSHSY and CDR2 SAAADI. CDR3 size: 12 residues. CDR3 sequence: CASGGGYNEQFF. Written as DNA, the CDR3 is TGCGCCAGCGGGGGGGGTTACAATGAGCAGTTCTTC.

The chain recombines TRBV6-2 or TRBV6-3 with TRBJ1-6, with a possible D match to TRBD1 (5 bases). The CDR3 has 14 residues. V dropped 4 bases and J dropped 7 bases, with 11 bases sitting between them. In germline, CDR1 is MNHEY, CDR2 SVGEGT. CDR3 bases: TGTGCCAGCAGTTTCAACAGGAAGAATTCACCCCTCCACTTT. It yields the protein CASSFNRKNSPLHF.

The chain links TRBV3-1 (or the pseudogene TRBV3-2) to TRBJ2-2, with TRBD2 matching 7 bases. The CDR3 extends over 16 amino acids. The V gene's germline CDR1 is LGHDT and CDR2 YNNKEL (reference sequence). J lost 0 bases, V lost 4 bases, and 5 bases had no gene match. The CDR3 coding sequence is TGTGCCAGCAGCCTTCCGAGCGGGACGAACACCGGGGAGCTGTTTTTT. Protein product: CASSLPSGTNTGELFF.

The rearrangement uses TRBV28 and TRBJ2-2; 10 bases align to TRBD2. The CDR3 covers 16 residues. Germline values: CDR1 MDHEN, CDR2 SYDVKM. J gave up 3 bases and V 7 bases, and 8 bases lay outside the gene matches. CDR3 sequence (DNA): TGTGCCAGCACCCCAGCGGGAGGGCTTTACACCGGGGAGCTGTTTTTT. The encoded protein is CASTPAGGLYTGELFF.

This sequence joins TRBV11-3 and TRBJ2-1, with 9 nucleotides matching TRBD1. J was trimmed by 7 bases and V by 2 bases; bases with no gene match: 6. CDR3 length: 15 residues. Germline V gene data show CDR1 as SGHNT and CDR2 as YENEEA. CDR3 nucleotides: TGTGCCAGCAGCTTAACAGGGGGCAGCATGAATGAGCAGTTCTTC. Residues: CASSLTGGSMNEQFF.

The rearrangement links TRBV2 to TRBJ2-6, with D possibly being TRBD1 (5 bases). The CDR3 length is 20 residues. Germline CDR1 reads SNHLY; CDR2 reads FYNNEI. The ends were cut back, 4 bases at V and 4 bases at J, with 26 bases in the middle. The CDR3 here is CASSALTAGRSVTGANVLTF. The CDR3 DNA reads TGTGCCAGCAGTGCTCTTACGGCAGGGCGAAGTGTTACAGGGGCCAACGTCCTGACTTTC.

This clone was seen a few times. V is TRBV28 and J is TRBJ1-5; 7 positions agree with TRBD1. This CDR3 region has 14 residues. V dropped 6 bases and J dropped 6; count of bases not matched to a gene: 8. Per germline, CDR1 MDHEN and CDR2 SYDVKM. The CDR3 DNA reads as TGTGCCAGCAGAAATACAGGGGAAAGTCAGCCCCAGCATTTT. Encoded protein: CASRNTGESQPQHF.

The rearrangement joins TRBV2 to TRBJ1-4; TRBD1 might be the D (6 bases). Trimming left V 5 bases short and J 0 bases short, with 10 bases between. The germline CDR1 and CDR2 sequences are SNHLY and FYNNEI. The CDR3 has 15 residues. CDR3 sequence: CASSPDRTTNEKLFF. CDR3 nucleotide sequence: TGTGCCAGCAGTCCAGACAGGACAACTAATGAAAAACTGTTTTTT.

The V gene is TRBV7-8, the J gene TRBJ1-5; D is uncertain. The germline V and J ends were trimmed by 1 base and 4 bases, with 5 bases remaining between them. The CDR3 is made up of 13 amino acids. Germline CDR1 reads SGHVS; CDR2 reads FQNEAQ. The CDR3 here is CASSLDRNQPQHF. The CDR3 region has the DNA TGTGCCAGCAGCTTAGACAGAAATCAGCCCCAGCATTTT.

J is TRBJ2-1 and V is TRBV11-2, with 7 nucleotides matching TRBD2. Germline CDR1 is SGHAT and CDR2 is FQNNGV. The CDR3 length is 14 residues. V dropped 4 bases and J dropped 4; count of bases not matched to a gene: 4. CDR3 DNA: TGTGCCAGCAGCTCGAGCGGGACTTACAATGAGCAGTTCTTC. This translates into CASSSSGTYNEQFF.

V usage is TRBV5-1 and J usage is TRBJ1-1; TRBD1 aligns across 7 bases. Germline loops: CDR1 SGHRS, CDR2 YFSETQ. V lost 4 bases and J lost 1; bases outside the gene matches: 4. This CDR3 has 14 amino acids. The CDR3 DNA sequence: TGCGCCAGCAGCACGGGACAGCGGAACACTGAAGCTTTCTTT. This gives the protein CASSTGQRNTEAFF.

With regard to this clone: One end of the junction is discordant with germline, which a read error may explain. J is TRBJ1-5 and V is TRBV28; a weak D match, TRBD1 (5 bases). The CDR3 is 15 residues long. Germline V lookup: CDR1 MDHEN, CDR2 SYDVKM. CDR3 region: CASTLYHQGVQAQHF. CDR3 in DNA: TGTGCCAGCACCCTCTACCACCAAGGGGTTCAGGCCCAGCATTTT.

Points on this clone: One end of the junction varies from germline; a read error may be responsible. V and J are TRBV6-5 and TRBJ2-7; TRBD2 might be the D (6 bases). Germline lookup yields CDR1 MNHEY and CDR2 SVGAGI. The CDR3 loop spans 12 amino acids. The CDR3 region is CASRTLGTRWGF. The DNA of the CDR3 is TGTGCCAGCAGGACCCTTGGGACTCGGTGGGGATTC.

The V and J genes are TRBV11-3 and TRBJ2-3; 7 bases are a match to TRBD2. CDR1 and CDR2 from the germline V gene are SGHNT and YENEEA. The CDR3 is 16 amino acids. V dropped 1 base and J dropped 2; count of bases not matched to a gene: 6. This CDR3 is CASSLGASGFTDTQYF. CDR3 DNA sequence: TGTGCCAGCAGCTTAGGGGCTAGCGGTTTCACAGATACGCAGTATTTT.

This chain connects TRBV24-1 to TRBJ2-1, with 12 bases fitting TRBD2. The CDR3 is made up of 13 amino acids. The V gene's germline CDR1 is KGHDR and CDR2 SFDVKD. The ends lost 7 bases at V and 9 bases at J; junction bases unmatched: 3. The CDR3 nucleotides read TGTGCCACCAGGGGACTAGCGGGTAGTGAGCAGTTCTTC. Translating it yields CATRGLAGSEQFF.

This clone was seen once. The chain recombines TRBV2 with TRBJ2-1; no clear D. Germline loops: CDR1 SNHLY, CDR2 FYNNEI. The CDR3 runs 16 residues. The V gene lost 3 bases and the J gene lost 2 bases, with 14 bases spanning the gap. The chain's CDR3 is CASSEPLGLTYNEQFF. CDR3 DNA sequence: TGTGCCAGCAGTGAGCCACTTGGGCTGACCTACAATGAGCAGTTCTTC.

V and J are TRBV10-3 and TRBJ2-3, with a weak D call TRBD2 (6 bases). The CDR3 covers 21 residues. Germline CDR1 ENHRY, CDR2 SYGVKD. V lost 3 bases and J 0 bases, leaving 28 bases between the germline ends. The CDR3: CAISDRLGGPKQPLSTDTQYF. For the CDR3, the DNA is TGTGCCATCAGTGATAGGTTGGGAGGACCTAAACAGCCTCTTAGCACAGATACGCAGTATTTT.

The chain couples TRBV25-1 to TRBJ1-3; TRBD1 matches at 9 bases. In germline, CDR1 is MGHDK, CDR2 SYGVNS. V shed 8 bases, J shed 4 bases, and the junction held 3 bases outside the gene matches. The CDR3 spans 13 residues. CDR3 sequence reads: CASEGQGGNTIYF. DNA of the CDR3: TGTGCCAGCGAGGGACAGGGAGGAAACACCATATATTTT.

In this sample, this clone turned up once. The rearrangement links TRBV5-4 to TRBJ2-3, with 8 nucleotides matching TRBD2. This CDR3 is built from 19 residues. The V gene's germline CDR1 is SGHNT and CDR2 YYREEE (reference sequence). The J segment lost 2 bases and the V segment lost 0 bases, leaving 14 bases of the junction unmatched. The CDR3 protein is CASSLEGSSGSFDTDTQYF. The DNA of the CDR3 is TGTGCCAGCAGCTTGGAAGGGTCGAGCGGGAGTTTCGACACAGATACGCAGTATTTT.

V gene TRBV28 combines with J gene TRBJ2-2; 8 bases match TRBD1. V shed 6 bases and J 6 bases; nucleotides not matched to a gene: 3. CDR3 size: 13 residues. CDR1 is MDHEN and CDR2 is SYDVKM in the germline V gene. This CDR3 is CASRLQGAGELFF. The CDR3 nucleotides read TGTGCCAGCAGGCTACAGGGGGCCGGGGAGCTGTTTTTT.

This clone was seen a single time. The J gene is TRBJ1-1, the V gene TRBV19, with 8 positions matching TRBD1. CDR1 is LNHDA, CDR2 SQIVND, per germline (reference sequence). The CDR3 runs 14 residues. The V gene end was trimmed by 5 bases and the J gene end by 4 bases; junction bases not matched to a gene: 6. For the CDR3, the DNA is TGTGCCAGTAGTCACCGGACAGGGTTCACTGAAGCTTTCTTT. Protein: CASSHRTGFTEAFF.

The V gene is TRBV5-4, the J gene TRBJ2-3, with D perhaps TRBD1 (5 bases). Trimming pared 4 bases from V and 2 bases from J, leaving 17 bases between. Germline assignment: CDR1 SGHNT and CDR2 YYREEE (reference sequence). The CDR3 covers 16 residues. The chain's CDR3 is CASSPGKTGPTDTQYF. CDR3 DNA: TGTGCCAGCAGCCCCGGTAAAACAGGACCCACAGATACGCAGTATTTT.